This entry is about one T cell receptor (beta chain). Its antigen is undetermined. Selected pancreatic ductal adenocarcinoma patients had undergone surgery without neoadjuvant therapy. The sample belongs to a study of T cells in pancreatic ductal adenocarcinoma. Findings and limits, study-wide: Tumor-versus-blood clonality comparisons may be biased toward lower tumor diversity. Blood had more productive templates and about 8-fold more unique clonotypes than tumor. Mean clonality was around 0.1 in tumors and roughly 0.066 in blood, not significantly different.

The protocol was immunoSEQ multiplex PCR, while the TCRdb copy is restricted to in-frame clones and leaves out a portion. The data show roughly 100,000 clones, more than 90% seen once. Germline CDR1 and CDR2: MDHEN and SYDVKM. Trimming cost V 6 bases and J 5 bases, with 13 bases left between them. CDR3 length: 13 residues. The chain joins TRBV28 to TRBJ1-1; TRBD1 might be the D (5 bases). Sequencing input: PBMCs. The TCR sequence derives from a human donor with pancreatic ductal adenocarcinoma. The CDR3, as DNA: TGTGCCAGCAGACGACAGTCTACGACTGAAGCTTTCTTT. Protein: CASRRQSTTEAFF. The full variable domain, in which reference TRBV28 and TRBJ1-1 provide the parts outside the CDR3, is DVKVTQSSRYLVKRTGEKVFLECVQDMDHENMFWYRQDPGLGLRLIYFSYDVKMKEKGDIPEGYSVSREKKERFSLILESASTNQTSMYLCASRRQSTTEAFFGQGTRLTVV.